What follows describes a single T cell receptor beta chain. The CDR3 runs 16 residues. Germline V gene sequence: CDR1 SGHRS, CDR2 YFSETQ. V lost 6 bases, J lost 5 bases, and 14 bases stayed unmatched. The sample originates from a study of shared clonotypes between healthy human individuals. The input for sorted-subset replicate PCRs was approximately 200 ng DNA, 30,000 or so T cell genomes. Assay: immunoSEQ multiplex PCR; the TCRdb copy retains only in-frame clones and omits some. Altogether 2 million to 2.5 million clones are present, over 85% being singletons, with the ten largest covering approximately 0.36%.

The chain is built from TRBV5-1 and TRBJ2-7, with TRBD2 matching 10 bases. This receptor was identified in a man between 18 and 35 years old in good health. Some clones in this sample may be carry-over from other donors' samples. The material sequenced was naive CD4+ T cells from PBMCs. Regarding subset: CD45RA+ positively selected. CDR3 bases: TGCGCCAGCAACTCCTATGCAGCGGGAGGGCCTGACGAGCAGTACTTC. This sequence encodes CASNSYAAGGPDEQYF.